The T cell receptor beta chain under discussion was sequenced for a study of T-cell reconstitution after alpha-beta-depleted transplantation in children. Study-wide points: Reports say that about two months after transplant, the alpha-beta T cells came out of several hundred graft clones that had expanded.

Preparation of the TCRbeta library involved a method that used unique molecular identifiers. TCRdb re-derived calls from the PCR reads in MiXCR, one entry per CDR3 protein. The profile shows 700,000 or so distinct CDR3 sequences, around 13% of them singletons. V dropped 4 bases and J dropped 11 bases, with 18 bases sitting between them. Germline lookup yields CDR1 MNHEY and CDR2 SVGEGT. The length of the CDR3 is 14 residues. This clonotype has a handful of counts. Its antigen remains unknown. The rearrangement joins TRBV6-2 or TRBV6-3 to TRBJ1-5; the D gene is possibly TRBD1 (6 bases). The sample here was PBMCs, taken before TCRalphabeta/CD19-depleted stem cell transplant. The sequence was collected from a girl aged 2 to 10 with congenital amegakaryocytic thrombocytopenia, due to receive a stem cell transplant. CDR3 sequence: CASSSRQVGSAQHF. The CDR3 DNA reads as TGTGCCAGCAGTTCGCGACAGGTGGGATCGGCCCAGCATTTT.